The 19 T cell receptor beta chains listed next were all sequenced from one sample in a study of T cell changes during pregnancy in multiple sclerosis. TCRdb's copy holds only in-frame clones and misses some; the assay was immunoSEQ multiplex PCR. Of about 28,000 clones in the sample, about 91% were seen once. The starting material was peripheral blood, obtained in the first trimester of pregnancy. These receptors originate from a female donor in good health, enrolled as a control in a pregnancy study.

This clone showed up just a few times. CDR3 sequence: CASSTGQGTEAFF. CDR3 bases: TGTGCCAGCAGTACAGGACAGGGCACTGAAGCTTTCTTT. This chain joins TRBV7-9 and TRBJ1-1, with 8 bases lining up with TRBD1. Looked up from germline, CDR1 is SEHNR and CDR2 is FQNEAQ (reference sequence). The CDR3 runs to 13 residues. V lost 6 bases and J lost 4; bases outside the gene matches: 4.

The chain recombines TRBV9 with TRBJ2-5, with D perhaps matching TRBD2 (8 bases). CDR1 SGDLS and CDR2 YYNGEE come from the germline V gene. V was shortened by 0 bases and J by 1 base, with 16 bases between the two germline ends. The length of the CDR3 is 17 residues. CDR3 nucleotide sequence: TGTGCCAGCAGCGTAGCGGGAGGGCAGGGGGTCCAAGAGACCCAGTACTTC. The encoded protein is CASSVAGGQGVQETQYF.

This clone was counted once. J is TRBJ2-7 and V is TRBV10-1; 11 bases align to TRBD2. The germline gives CDR1 WNHNN, CDR2 SYGVQD (reference sequence). J was trimmed by 5 bases and V by 3 bases; bases with no gene match: 6. This CDR3 is built from 15 residues. The CDR3 region is CASSDKLAGVHEQYF. In DNA form, the CDR3 reads TGCGCCAGCAGTGATAAACTAGCGGGAGTACACGAGCAGTACTTC.

The chain combines TRBV14 with TRBJ1-4, with D unclear. Per germline, CDR1 SGHDN and CDR2 FVKESK. The ends were cut back, 0 bases at V and 10 bases at J, with 9 bases in the middle. The CDR3 consists of 13 residues. The CDR3 loop reads CASSQDNRGKLFF. The CDR3 DNA is TGTGCCAGCAGCCAAGACAATCGGGGAAAACTGTTTTTT.

V usage is TRBV11-2 and J usage is TRBJ2-7; TRBD1 matches at 8 bases. Trimming at V came to 5 bases and at J to 7 bases, leaving 10 bases not matched to a gene. Germline V gene sequence: CDR1 SGHAT, CDR2 FQNNGV. CDR3 size: 14 residues. CDR3: CASSPMEDREEQYF. The CDR3 DNA is TGTGCCAGCAGCCCGATGGAGGACAGGGAGGAGCAGTACTTC.

The V call is TRBV5-1, the J call TRBJ2-7, with D perhaps TRBD1 (6 bases). V was trimmed by 1 base and J by 4 bases, leaving 6 bases between them. CDR3 length: 12 residues. Germline loops: CDR1 SGHRS, CDR2 YFSETQ. CDR3 in amino acids: CASSLTGYEQYF. The CDR3 DNA is TGCGCCAGCAGCTTGACAGGGTACGAGCAGTACTTC.

The rearrangement links TRBV6-1 to TRBJ2-3, with 9 bases that match TRBD2. In germline, CDR1 is MNHNS, CDR2 SASEGT. The junction had 8 bases not matched to a gene; V was cut back by 11 bases and J by 5 bases. The CDR3 runs 13 residues. CDR3 DNA sequence: TGTGCCGCCGGGCGGGGGGGCGAAGATACGCAGTATTTT. Amino acid sequence: CAAGRGGEDTQYF.

A single count supports this clone. The V gene is TRBV9, the J gene TRBJ2-3; no clear D gene. The CDR3 is made up of 15 amino acids. Trimming stripped 0 bases from V and 0 bases from J, with 8 bases between. From germline, CDR1 is SGDLS and CDR2 YYNGEE. This CDR3 is CASSVAADSTDTQYF. DNA of the CDR3: TGTGCCAGCAGCGTAGCGGCGGATAGCACAGATACGCAGTATTTT.

The CDR3 reads CASSLPRTGGDGYTF. In DNA, the CDR3 is TGTGCCAGCAGTTTACCCCGGACAGGGGGCGATGGCTACACCTTC. The chain employs TRBV28 and TRBJ1-2; the match to TRBD1 covers 11 bases. The germline V gene encodes CDR1 MDHEN and CDR2 SYDVKM. The CDR3 runs 15 residues. V was pared by 2 bases and J by 6 bases, with 5 bases of the junction left unmatched.

CDR3 sequence: CASSPTANYGYTF. CDR3 coding DNA: TGTGCCAGCAGCCCGACAGCTAACTATGGCTACACCTTC. The rearrangement joins TRBV6-5 to TRBJ1-2, with a weak D call TRBD1 (5 bases). V was cut by 6 bases and J by 0 bases, with 8 bases left in between. The germline V gene encodes CDR1 MNHEY and CDR2 SVGAGI. This CDR3 is 13 amino acids long.

This rearrangement joins TRBV2 to TRBJ2-7; the D is unclear. The CDR3 totals 13 residues. Germline loops: CDR1 SNHLY, CDR2 FYNNEI. Trimming shortened V by 3 bases and J by 4 bases, and 10 bases separated the two germline ends. CDR3 loop: CASSEGSWYEQYF. The CDR3 region has the DNA TGTGCCAGCAGTGAGGGTAGCTGGTACGAGCAGTACTTC.

The chain employs TRBV6-4 and TRBJ2-3; 9 bases fit TRBD2. This CDR3 contains 16 residues. Losses at the gene ends were 0 bases for V and 2 bases for J; bases not matched to a gene: 3. CDR1 is MRHNA and CDR2 is SNTAGT in the germline V gene. CDR3 residues: CASSDSASGDTDTQYF. As DNA, the CDR3 is TGTGCCAGCAGTGACTCGGCTAGCGGGGACACAGATACGCAGTATTTT.

This clone occurred a few times. This rearrangement joins TRBV5-4 to TRBJ1-5; D gene ambiguous. Germline lookup yields CDR1 SGHNT and CDR2 YYREEE (reference sequence). This CDR3 comprises 12 residues. Trimming left V 4 bases short and J 4 bases short, with 6 bases between. CDR3 bases: TGTGCCAGCAGCGACGGGAATCAGCCCCAGCATTTT. This sequence encodes CASSDGNQPQHF. Drawing the rest from reference TRBV5-4 and TRBJ1-5, the complete variable domain is ETGVTQSPTHLIKTRGQQVTLRCSSQSGHNTVSWYQQALGQGPQFIFQYYREEENGRGNFPPRFSGLQFPNYSSELNVNALELDDSALYLCASSDGNQPQHFGDGTRLSIL.

The rearrangement joins TRBV5-1 to TRBJ2-7; 7 bases line up with TRBD1. The length of the CDR3 is 13 residues. The germline V gene encodes CDR1 SGHRS and CDR2 YFSETQ. Trimming cost V 4 bases and J 1 base; bases outside gene matches: 2. This CDR3 reads CASSGDRSYEQYF. CDR3 DNA sequence: TGCGCCAGCAGCGGGGACAGATCCTACGAGCAGTACTTC. The full variable domain, with the rest looked up from reference TRBV5-1 and TRBJ2-7, is KAGVTQTPRYLIKTRGQQVTLSCSPISGHRSVSWYQQTPGQGLQFLFEYFSETQRNKGNFPGRFSGRQFSNSRSEMNVSTLELGDSALYLCASSGDRSYEQYFGPGTRLTVT.

The chain couples TRBV5-1 to TRBJ2-3; 16 bases are shared with TRBD2. The germline V gene encodes CDR1 SGHRS and CDR2 YFSETQ. The CDR3 runs to 18 residues. V lost 4 bases, J lost 3 bases, and 8 bases stayed unmatched. The chain's CDR3 is CASSPGLAGGGATDTQYF. CDR3 in DNA: TGCGCCAGCAGCCCGGGACTAGCGGGAGGGGGGGCGACAGATACGCAGTATTTT.

The gene calls are TRBV13 and TRBJ2-5; 7 bases are shared with TRBD1. CDR3 length: 16 amino acids. Germline V gives CDR1 PRHDT, CDR2 FYEKMQ (reference sequence). After removal of 3 bases from V and 4 bases from J, the junction contained 11 bases not matched to a gene. The CDR3 loop is CASSFLRDRGLETQYF. The CDR3, as DNA: TGTGCCAGCAGCTTCCTCCGGGACAGAGGCCTAGAGACCCAGTACTTC.

J is TRBJ2-1 and V is TRBV18; no firm D call. Germline V gene data show CDR1 as KGHSH and CDR2 as LQKENI. V lost 6 bases and J 7 bases, leaving 13 bases between the germline ends. The CDR3 is made up of 13 amino acids. The CDR3 here is CASSPAFYNEQFF. DNA for the CDR3: TGTGCCAGCTCCCCCGCATTCTATAATGAGCAGTTCTTC.

The J gene is TRBJ1-1, the V gene TRBV6-6; D is uncertain. V lost 10 bases and J 11 bases, leaving 23 bases between the germline ends. Germline V gene data show CDR1 as MNHNY and CDR2 as SVGAGI (reference sequence). The CDR3 is 13 residues long. As DNA, the CDR3 is TGTGCCACCCAACCCTCATCCGGGAGGTGGGCTTTCTTT. Protein: CATQPSSGRWAFF.

The chain joins TRBV6-5 to TRBJ1-1; no firm D call. Trimming left V 0 bases short and J 10 bases short, with 15 bases between. The CDR3 runs to 14 residues. Germline loops: CDR1 MNHEY, CDR2 SVGAGI. CDR3 in amino acids: CASSYSIWSSGAFF. DNA for the CDR3: TGTGCCAGCAGTTACTCGATTTGGAGCTCTGGAGCTTTCTTT.